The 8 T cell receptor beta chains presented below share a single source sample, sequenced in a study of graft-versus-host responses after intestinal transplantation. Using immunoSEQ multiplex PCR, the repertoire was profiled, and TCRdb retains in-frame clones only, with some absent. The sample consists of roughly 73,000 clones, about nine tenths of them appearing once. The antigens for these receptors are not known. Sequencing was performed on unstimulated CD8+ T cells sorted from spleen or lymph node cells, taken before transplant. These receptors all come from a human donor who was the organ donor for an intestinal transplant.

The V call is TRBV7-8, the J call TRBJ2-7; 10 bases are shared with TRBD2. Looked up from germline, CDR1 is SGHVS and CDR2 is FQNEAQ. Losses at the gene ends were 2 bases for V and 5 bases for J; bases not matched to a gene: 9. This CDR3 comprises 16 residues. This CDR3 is CASSLYRAGGFDEQYF. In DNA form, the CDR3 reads TGTGCCAGCAGCTTATACCGAGCGGGGGGGTTCGACGAGCAGTACTTC.

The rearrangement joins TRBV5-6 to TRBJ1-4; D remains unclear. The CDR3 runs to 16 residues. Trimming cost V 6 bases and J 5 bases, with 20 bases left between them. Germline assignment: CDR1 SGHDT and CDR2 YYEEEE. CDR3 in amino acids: CASTLMGLTRNEKLFF. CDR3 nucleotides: TGTGCCAGCACTCTTATGGGTCTGACTAGAAATGAAAAACTGTTTTTT.

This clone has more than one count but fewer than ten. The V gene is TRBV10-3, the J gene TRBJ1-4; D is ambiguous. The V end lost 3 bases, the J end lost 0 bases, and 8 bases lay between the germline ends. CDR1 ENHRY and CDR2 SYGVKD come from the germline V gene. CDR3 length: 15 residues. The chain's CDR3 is CAISDIGATNEKLFF. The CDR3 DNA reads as TGTGCCATCAGTGATATTGGTGCAACTAATGAAAAACTGTTTTTT.

The CDR3: CASSIGQGWNNEQFF. CDR3 bases: TGTGCCAGTAGTATAGGACAGGGGTGGAACAATGAGCAGTTCTTC. V gene TRBV19 combines with J gene TRBJ2-1, with 8 bases matching TRBD1. V shed 1 base and J 5 bases; nucleotides not matched to a gene: 4. The CDR3 is made up of 15 amino acids. Germline values: CDR1 LNHDA, CDR2 SQIVND (reference sequence).

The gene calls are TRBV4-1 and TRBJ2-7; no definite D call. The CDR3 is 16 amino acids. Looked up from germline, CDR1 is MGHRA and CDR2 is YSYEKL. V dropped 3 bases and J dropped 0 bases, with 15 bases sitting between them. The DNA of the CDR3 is TGCGCCAGCAGCCACCCCCTGGGAACGCTCTCCTACGAGCAGTACTTC. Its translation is CASSHPLGTLSYEQYF.

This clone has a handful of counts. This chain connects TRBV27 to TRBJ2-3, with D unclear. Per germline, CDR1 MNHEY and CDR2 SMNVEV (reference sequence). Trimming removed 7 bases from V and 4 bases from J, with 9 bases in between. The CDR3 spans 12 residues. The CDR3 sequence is CASISPPDTQYF. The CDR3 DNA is TGTGCCAGCATCTCCCCTCCAGATACGCAGTATTTT.

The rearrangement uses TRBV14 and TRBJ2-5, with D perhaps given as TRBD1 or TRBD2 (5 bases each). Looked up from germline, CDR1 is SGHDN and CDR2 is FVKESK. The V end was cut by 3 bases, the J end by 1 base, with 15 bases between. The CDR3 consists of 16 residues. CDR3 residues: CASSHSPGRAQETQYF. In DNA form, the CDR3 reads TGTGCCAGCAGCCATAGCCCGGGGCGTGCCCAAGAGACCCAGTACTTC.

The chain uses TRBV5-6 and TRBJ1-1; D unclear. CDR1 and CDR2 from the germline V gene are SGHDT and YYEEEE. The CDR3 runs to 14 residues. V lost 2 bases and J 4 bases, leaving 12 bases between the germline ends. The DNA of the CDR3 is TGTGCCAGCAGCTTCTCAGGTTCGGGCACTGAAGCTTTCTTT. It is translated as CASSFSGSGTEAFF. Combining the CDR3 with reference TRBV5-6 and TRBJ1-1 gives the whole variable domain DAGVTQSPTHLIKTRGQQVTLRCSPKSGHDTVSWYQQALGQGPQFIFQYYEEEERQRGNFPDRFSGHQFPNYSSELNVNALLLGDSALYLCASSFSGSGTEAFFGQGTRLTVV.